A single sample gave rise to the 27 T cell receptor beta chains below, sequenced in a study of graft-versus-host responses after intestinal transplantation (dated by TCRdb to the early 2020s). Reading the label with the study, this specimen's time point is: cells obtained before transplantation from donor or recipient. For these TCRs, the target antigens are not known. The method was the immunoSEQ multiplex PCR assay. The table comes from immuneACCESS by way of TCRdb, which keeps in-frame sequences with V and J called. Part of the clones is missing from these tables; in studies checked, under half for an unresolved V gene and the rest for unknown reasons. The sample includes some 130,000 clones, with roughly 91% observed a single time. The biggest ten clones account for around 0.12% of the sample. Specimen: unstimulated CD4+ T cells sorted from spleen or lymph node cells, collected before intestinal transplant. The receptors shown here come from a human donor who received an intestinal transplant.

The chain links TRBV23-1 to TRBJ2-5; D unresolved. TRBV23-1 has ORF status, its function being uncertain. V was cut by 1 base and J by 2 bases, with 11 bases left in between. This CDR3 has 15 residues. The CDR3 loop is CASSQYGEDQETQYF. CDR3 nucleotides: TGCGCCAGCAGTCAATATGGTGAGGATCAAGAGACCCAGTACTTC.

The V and J genes are TRBV28 and TRBJ2-7; 11 nucleotides agree with TRBD2. CDR1 and CDR2 from the germline V gene are MDHEN and SYDVKM. The CDR3 has 15 amino acids. The J segment lost 7 bases and the V segment lost 6 bases, leaving 11 bases of the junction unmatched. This CDR3 reads CASSLDGTSGREQYF. The CDR3 DNA reads TGTGCCAGCAGCCTTGACGGGACTAGCGGAAGGGAGCAGTACTTC.

V usage is TRBV11-2 and J usage is TRBJ1-3; no clear D. V lost 4 bases and J lost 3, with 10 bases in between. Germline V gene data show CDR1 as SGHAT and CDR2 as FQNNGV. This CDR3 has 14 residues. The CDR3 DNA reads TGTGCCAGCAGCTCAGGTTTCGGTGGAAACACCATATATTTT. Translated: CASSSGFGGNTIYF.

The chain couples TRBV18 to TRBJ1-5; D call uncertain. The ends were cut back, 4 bases at V and 0 bases at J, with 7 bases in the middle. The CDR3 consists of 14 residues. CDR1 is KGHSH, CDR2 LQKENI, per germline. The DNA for the CDR3 is TGTGCCAGCTCACGACTTAGTAGCAATCAGCCCCAGCATTTT. Encoded protein: CASSRLSSNQPQHF.

V is TRBV6-1 and J is TRBJ2-7; 9 nucleotides match TRBD2. Germline V gene sequence: CDR1 MNHNS, CDR2 SASEGT. V shed 4 bases, J shed 0 bases, and the junction held 1 base outside the gene matches. The CDR3 consists of 14 residues. This CDR3 is CASSVSGSSYEQYF. The DNA for the CDR3 is TGTGCCAGCAGTGTTAGCGGGAGCTCCTACGAGCAGTACTTC.

V usage is TRBV19 and J usage is TRBJ1-2; the match to TRBD1 covers 8 bases. CDR3 length equals 15 residues. Losses at the gene ends were 8 bases for V and 4 bases for J; bases not matched to a gene: 12. Germline lookup yields CDR1 LNHDA and CDR2 SQIVND (reference sequence). In nucleotides, the CDR3 is TGTGCCAGTCTCAAGGGGACAGGTGTCTTCTATGGCTACACCTTC. Its protein product is CASLKGTGVFYGYTF.

This clone was seen just once. The chain combines TRBV7-3 with TRBJ2-1, with 8 bases matching TRBD1. This CDR3 is built from 13 residues. CDR1 is SGHTA, CDR2 FQGTGA, per germline. The trim removed 1 base at V and 11 bases at J, leaving 4 bases unmatched. CDR3 nucleotide sequence: TGTGCCAGCAGCTTAAAAGGGGACAGGCAGCAGTTCTTC. Its protein is CASSLKGDRQQFF. Full variable domain (rest looked up from reference TRBV7-3 and TRBJ2-1): GAGVSQTPSNKVTEKGKYVELRCDPISGHTALYWYRQSLGQGPEFLIYFQGTGAADDSGLPNDRFFAVRPEGSVSTLKIQRTERGDSAVYLCASSLKGDRQQFFGPGTRLTVL.

This clone has just one count. The sample carries other DNA sequences with the same CDR3. This chain connects TRBV29-1 to TRBJ2-1; the match to TRBD2 covers 8 bases. With V trimmed by 4 bases and J by 0 bases, 2 bases remained unmatched. Per the germline V gene, CDR1 is SQVTM and CDR2 is ANQGSEA. This CDR3 spans 14 amino acids. CDR3 nucleotides: TGCAGCGTTGTAGGACTAGCCTCCTACAATGAGCAGTTCTTC. Residues: CSVVGLASYNEQFF.

This rearrangement joins TRBV9 to TRBJ2-3; TRBD2 agrees at 9 bases. V gave up 0 bases and J gave up 5 bases; unmatched junction bases: 4. Germline CDR1 SGDLS, CDR2 YYNGEE. CDR3 length: 15 residues. Here the CDR3 DNA reads TGTGCCAGCAGCGTAGGCGGGAGGGGTGGAGATACGCAGTATTTT. Protein product: CASSVGGRGGDTQYF.

The chain links TRBV7-3 to TRBJ2-3; 8 bases line up with TRBD2. Unmatched junction bases numbered 4, after V lost 5 bases and J lost 0 bases. Per the germline V gene, CDR1 is SGHTA and CDR2 is FQGTGA. The length of the CDR3 is 15 residues. CDR3 in DNA: TGTGCCAGCAGCACAGCTAGCGGGAGCACAGATACGCAGTATTTT. Its protein is CASSTASGSTDTQYF.

V gene TRBV12-5 combines with J gene TRBJ2-2; D unresolved. V lost 3 bases, J lost 1 base, and 6 bases lay in between. This CDR3 is built from 14 residues. CDR1 and CDR2 (germline): LGHNT, FRNRAP. CDR3 loop: CASGFSGNTGELFF. The CDR3 bases are TGTGCTAGTGGTTTCTCCGGGAACACCGGGGAGCTGTTTTTT.

This chain connects TRBV4-1 to TRBJ1-4; 7 bases match TRBD1. This CDR3 spans 15 amino acids. After removal of 1 base from V and 7 bases from J, the junction contained 6 bases not matched to a gene. The germline V gene has CDR1 MGHRA and CDR2 YSYEKL. Here the CDR3 DNA reads TGCGCCAGCAGCCAAGGGAGGGGGCTGGGTGAAAAACTGTTTTTT. This translates into CASSQGRGLGEKLFF.

The J gene is TRBJ1-1, the V gene TRBV6-5, with D perhaps TRBD1 (6 bases). The V end lost 0 bases, the J end lost 2 bases, and 13 bases lay between the germline ends. The germline gives CDR1 MNHEY, CDR2 SVGAGI. The CDR3 totals 16 residues. CDR3 sequence reads: CASSYSRGALNTEAFF. CDR3 in DNA: TGTGCCAGCAGTTACTCGAGGGGGGCTTTAAACACTGAAGCTTTCTTT.

This chain links TRBV5-1 with TRBJ2-7; possible D gene TRBD2, 5 bases. The CDR3 runs 15 residues. Trimming shortened V by 4 bases and J by 3 bases, and 17 bases separated the two germline ends. CDR1 and CDR2 (germline): SGHRS, YFSETQ. The CDR3 loop reads CASSRITGSGYEQYF. The DNA of the CDR3 is TGCGCCAGCAGCAGGATCACGGGATCGGGCTACGAGCAGTACTTC.

In its sample, this clone was seen once. The chain couples TRBV18 to TRBJ1-1, with 7 bases identical to TRBD1. This CDR3 comprises 14 residues. Germline assignment: CDR1 KGHSH and CDR2 LQKENI. J lost 4 bases, V lost 6 bases, and 8 bases had no gene match. The CDR3 nucleotides read TGTGCCAGCTCTCTTGGGGCAGGGGGCACTGAAGCTTTCTTT. Protein sequence: CASSLGAGGTEAFF. The full variable domain, completed using reference TRBV18 and TRBJ1-1, is NAGVMQNPRHLVRRRGQEARLRCSPMKGHSHVYWYRQLPEEGLKFMVYLQKENIIDESGMPKERFSAEFPKEGPSILRIQQVVRGDSAAYFCASSLGAGGTEAFFGQGTRLTVV.

This clone was observed a single time. The chain has TRBV9 and TRBJ2-7, with D perhaps matching TRBD1 (5 bases). The CDR3 loop spans 12 amino acids. Germline V gives CDR1 SGDLS, CDR2 YYNGEE. With 4 bases removed from V and 9 bases from J, the gap between germline ends came to 14 bases. CDR3 residues: CASSRRDGAQYF. Written as DNA, the CDR3 is TGTGCCAGCAGCCGACGCGATGGGGCGCAGTACTTC.

This rearrangement joins TRBV7-3 to TRBJ2-1, with 9 bases fitting TRBD2. Trimming cost V 1 base and J 8 bases; bases outside gene matches: 12. CDR1 and CDR2 (germline): SGHTA, FQGTGA. The CDR3 consists of 17 residues. The CDR3, as DNA: TGTGCCAGCAGCTTAAACGGGGGCGGGAGGGCGTCGGATGAGCAGTTCTTC. Its translation: CASSLNGGGRASDEQFF.

The chain recombines TRBV28 with TRBJ2-7; 7 bases map to TRBD2. CDR3 size: 14 residues. The V segment lost 4 bases and the J segment 2 bases; nucleotides outside the gene matches: 5. The germline V gene encodes CDR1 MDHEN and CDR2 SYDVKM. The CDR3 is CASSSAGSTYEQYF. CDR3 sequence (DNA): TGTGCCAGCAGTTCAGCGGGGTCCACCTACGAGCAGTACTTC.

The rearrangement links TRBV27 to TRBJ2-7; 9 bases fit TRBD1. Germline V CDR1 and CDR2: MNHEY, SMNVEV (reference sequence). The CDR3 is 17 amino acids. With V trimmed by 6 bases and J by 5 bases, 17 bases remained unmatched. The CDR3 here is CASRGGGTGSGLHEQYF. The CDR3 nucleotides are TGTGCCAGCAGGGGGGGCGGGACAGGGAGTGGTCTCCACGAGCAGTACTTC.

The rearrangement joins TRBV4-1 to TRBJ1-2; TRBD1 is a possible D gene (5 bases). This CDR3 spans 14 amino acids. Trimming took 0 bases from V and 8 from J, leaving 13 bases between them. The V gene's germline CDR1 is MGHRA and CDR2 YSYEKL. The CDR3 loop is CASSQDSGGSGYTF. In DNA, the CDR3 is TGCGCCAGCAGCCAAGATTCGGGGGGAAGCGGCTACACCTTC.

V gene TRBV9 combines with J gene TRBJ2-3; 7 bases fit TRBD1. The CDR3 sequence is 14 residues long. The germline V gene encodes CDR1 SGDLS and CDR2 YYNGEE. V lost 6 bases and J lost 1; bases outside the gene matches: 5. CDR3 in amino acids: CASNNGQGTDTQYF. The CDR3 DNA follows: TGTGCCAGCAACAACGGACAGGGCACAGATACGCAGTATTTT.

V and J are TRBV7-3 and TRBJ2-7; D not resolved. The germline V gene has CDR1 SGHTA and CDR2 FQGTGA. Trimming pared 5 bases from V and 0 bases from J, leaving 14 bases between. This CDR3 comprises 15 residues. Here the CDR3 DNA reads TGTGCCAGCAGCCCCGGACGGATCCCCTCCTACGAGCAGTACTTC. Translating it yields CASSPGRIPSYEQYF. Full variable domain (outside the CDR3, taken from reference TRBV7-3 and TRBJ2-7): GAGVSQTPSNKVTEKGKYVELRCDPISGHTALYWYRQSLGQGPEFLIYFQGTGAADDSGLPNDRFFAVRPEGSVSTLKIQRTERGDSAVYLCASSPGRIPSYEQYFGPGTRLTVT.

The CDR3 loop is CASRPGGTDTQYF. The DNA for the CDR3 is TGCGCCAGCAGGCCCGGGGGCACAGATACGCAGTATTTT. This chain links TRBV5-1 with TRBJ2-3; TRBD2 might be the D (5 bases). The germline V gene has CDR1 SGHRS and CDR2 YFSETQ. V dropped 5 bases and J dropped 1 base, with 8 bases sitting between them. CDR3 length: 13 residues.

V is TRBV19 and J is TRBJ2-4; 8 positions agree with TRBD1. CDR1 is LNHDA and CDR2 is SQIVND in the germline V gene (reference sequence). The J segment lost 0 bases and the V segment lost 5 bases, leaving 9 bases of the junction unmatched. The CDR3 loop spans 17 amino acids. The CDR3 spells CASSDRGGGRAKNIQYF. DNA of the CDR3: TGTGCCAGTAGTGACAGGGGAGGAGGGCGAGCCAAAAACATTCAGTACTTC.

V and J are TRBV25-1 and TRBJ2-7; D may be TRBD1 or TRBD2 (6 bases each). V lost 4 bases, J lost 7 bases, and 17 bases lay in between. The CDR3 spans 14 residues. Germline loops: CDR1 MGHDK, CDR2 SYGVNS. DNA for the CDR3: TGTGCCAGCAGTGTCGGAGGGGGAAGTGGAGAGCAGTACTTC. Protein product: CASSVGGGSGEQYF.

This clone has a handful of counts. J is TRBJ1-2 and V is TRBV28, with D hard to call. Trimming removed 8 bases at V and 2 bases at J, with 3 bases between. From germline, CDR1 is MDHEN and CDR2 SYDVKM. This CDR3 spans 10 amino acids. The CDR3 is CASENYGYTF. In DNA, the CDR3 is TGTGCCAGCGAGAACTATGGCTACACCTTC.

The chain employs TRBV2 and TRBJ1-3; D not certain. The length of the CDR3 is 14 residues. Trimming stripped 4 bases from V and 0 bases from J, with 7 bases between. Germline V lookup: CDR1 SNHLY, CDR2 FYNNEI. The chain's CDR3 is CASSVLSSGNTIYF. In nucleotides, the CDR3 is TGTGCCAGCAGTGTTCTGAGCTCTGGAAACACCATATATTTT.